This T cell receptor (beta chain) originates from a study of T cell repertoires in cytomegalovirus infection. On the study more broadly: In public TCR beta signatures, there were indications of both CMV infection and matching HLA type.

This clonotype was seen only a few times. Its specificity is not known. TCRdb ran MiXCR on the reads and lists one entry per CDR3 protein. The sample has under 50,000 distinct CDR3 sequences; roughly 20% are singletons. The CDR3 is made up of 12 amino acids. Trimming removed 5 bases at V and 9 bases at J, with 8 bases between. Study-level points and caveats: Pooled public TCR beta family frequency picked out CMV carriers with the relevant HLA. It was HLA-C-restricted CMV-specific TCR beta clonotypes that dominated the response ex vivo.

The clonotype was recovered from a human donor in good health (CMV status not recorded). Some clones in this sample may be carry-over from other donors' samples. The sequencing sample was made of PBMCs, sequenced either directly or after in vitro stimulation (not recorded which). The chain uses TRBV12-3 or TRBV12-4 and TRBJ1-6; D not certain. CDR3 sequence reads: CASSPRASPLHF. CDR3 DNA: TGTGCCAGCAGTCCCCGGGCTTCACCCCTCCACTTT.